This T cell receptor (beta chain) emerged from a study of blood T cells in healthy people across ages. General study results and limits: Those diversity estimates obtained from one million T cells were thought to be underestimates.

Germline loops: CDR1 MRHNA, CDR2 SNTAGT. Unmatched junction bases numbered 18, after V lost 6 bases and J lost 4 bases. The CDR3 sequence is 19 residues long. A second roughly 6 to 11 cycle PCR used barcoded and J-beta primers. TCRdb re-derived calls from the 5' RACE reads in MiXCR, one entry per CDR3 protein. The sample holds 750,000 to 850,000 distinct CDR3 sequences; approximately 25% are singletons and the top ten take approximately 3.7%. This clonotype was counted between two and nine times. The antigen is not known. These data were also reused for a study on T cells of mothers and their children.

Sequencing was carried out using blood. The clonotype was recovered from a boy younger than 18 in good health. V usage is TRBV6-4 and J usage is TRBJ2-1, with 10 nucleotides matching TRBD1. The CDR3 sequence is CASRAGTGDGARFYNEQFF. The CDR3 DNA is TGTGCCAGCAGAGCAGGGACAGGGGACGGGGCGAGATTTTACAATGAGCAGTTCTTC.